The 10 T cell receptor beta chains below come from one sample, sequenced in a study of T-cell memory formation after mild COVID-19. In TCRdb, the 5' RACE reads were re-called with MiXCR into one record per CDR3 protein. The sample has about 140,000 distinct CDR3 sequences; 11% to 15% are singletons. Sequences were obtained from PBMCs or a T cell subset sorted from them (not recorded which). These receptors all stem from an adult woman who had mild COVID-19 (a few samples of this study predate the infection). Cell type and time point are not known.

This clonotype was seen ten or more times. The chain links TRBV7-6 to TRBJ2-7; TRBD1 or TRBD2 may be the D gene (5 bases each). The CDR3 totals 15 residues. Looked up from germline, CDR1 is SGHVS and CDR2 is FNYEAQ. V dropped 2 bases and J dropped 2 bases, with 13 bases sitting between them. The CDR3: CASSLMGDTAYEQYF. The DNA of the CDR3 is TGTGCCAGCAGCTTAATGGGGGATACAGCCTACGAGCAGTACTTC.

The V gene is TRBV5-5, the J gene TRBJ1-5; D remains ambiguous. This CDR3 comprises 13 residues. The V end was cut by 3 bases, the J end by 7 bases, with 11 bases between. Germline CDR1 SGHKS, CDR2 YYEKEE (reference sequence). In DNA, the CDR3 is TGTGCCAGCAGCTCTAGGACGGGGCAGCCCCAGCATTTT. It translates to CASSSRTGQPQHF.

This rearrangement joins TRBV7-2 to TRBJ2-1; 7 bases line up with TRBD2. CDR1 and CDR2 (germline): SGHTA, FQGNSA. The CDR3 consists of 15 residues. With V trimmed by 7 bases and J by 4 bases, 10 bases remained unmatched. In nucleotides, the CDR3 is TGTGCCAGCACCACTTGGGGAGGGAAGTACAATGAGCAGTTCTTC. Translation gives CASTTWGGKYNEQFF. Together with reference TRBV7-2 and TRBJ2-1, the CDR3 gives the full variable domain: GAGVSQSPSNKVTEKGKDVELRCDPISGHTALYWYRQSLGQGLEFLIYFQGNSAPDKSGLPSDRFSAERTGGSVSTLTIQRTQQEDSAVYLCASTTWGGKYNEQFFGPGTRLTVL.

The rearrangement uses TRBV10-3 and TRBJ2-1, with D perhaps matching TRBD1 or TRBD2 (5 bases each). Germline V CDR1 and CDR2: ENHRY, SYGVKD. V lost 6 bases, J lost 9 bases, and 9 bases lay in between. CDR3 length: 11 amino acids. Here the CDR3 reads CAIRGGGEQFF. In nucleotides, the CDR3 is TGTGCCATCAGAGGTGGGGGTGAGCAGTTCTTC.

This CDR3 reads CASSPRTGAGYEQYF. The DNA for the CDR3 is TGTGCCAGTAGTCCGAGGACAGGGGCAGGCTACGAGCAGTACTTC. The genes are TRBV19 and TRBJ2-7, with 9 bases lining up with TRBD1. CDR3 length equals 15 residues. V trimming: 5 bases; J trimming: 3 bases; junction bases outside the gene matches: 8. The germline V gene encodes CDR1 LNHDA and CDR2 SQIVND (reference sequence).

The J gene is TRBJ2-1, the V gene TRBV12-3 or TRBV12-4; perhaps TRBD2 as D (6 bases). Trimming removed 4 bases from V and 7 bases from J, with 23 bases in between. The CDR3 has 17 amino acids. CDR3 amino acids: CASSSGTLRGVRNEQFF. The CDR3 DNA reads TGTGCCAGCAGTTCTGGGACTCTCCGAGGAGTTCGGAATGAGCAGTTCTTC.

The chain employs TRBV9 and TRBJ2-7; D uncertain. Germline V gene data show CDR1 as SGDLS and CDR2 as YYNGEE. The CDR3 runs to 15 residues. Trimming left V 1 base short and J 3 bases short, with 14 bases between. CDR3 residues: CASSVSGSRSYEQYF. In nucleotides, the CDR3 is TGTGCCAGCAGCGTAAGTGGTAGCCGGAGCTACGAGCAGTACTTC. Supplemented by reference TRBV9 and TRBJ2-7, the full variable domain reads DSGVTQTPKHLITATGQRVTLRCSPRSGDLSVYWYQQSLDQGLQFLIQYYNGEERAKGNILERFSAQQFPDLHSELNLSSLELGDSALYFCASSVSGSRSYEQYFGPGTRLTVT.

This clonotype was counted only a few times. The chain links TRBV7-6 to TRBJ2-5, with D possibly TRBD2 on 6 matching bases. The CDR3 has 18 amino acids. V was trimmed by 4 bases and J by 0 bases, leaving 21 bases between them. CDR1 SGHVS and CDR2 FNYEAQ come from the germline V gene. For the CDR3, the DNA is TGTGCCAGCAGCTCATATGACAGACTAGTAATGCACCAAGAGACCCAGTACTTC. Translating it yields CASSSYDRLVMHQETQYF. The full variable domain, completed using reference TRBV7-6 and TRBJ2-5, is GAGVSQSPRYKVTKRGQDVALRCDPISGHVSLYWYRQALGQGPEFLTYFNYEAQQDKSGLPNDRFSAERPEGSISTLTIQRTEQRDSAMYRCASSSYDRLVMHQETQYFGPGTRLLVL.

This clonotype was seen a handful of times. The rearrangement uses TRBV5-6 and TRBJ2-7; D is perhaps TRBD2 (6 bases). The CDR3 runs 15 residues. Trimming cost V 6 bases and J 3 bases, with 19 bases left between them. The germline V gene encodes CDR1 SGHDT and CDR2 YYEEEE. The CDR3 region has the DNA TGTGCCAGCAACCCCTGGGGGGAGATGGTCTACGAGCAGTACTTC. Translation gives CASNPWGEMVYEQYF.

The rearrangement links TRBV10-3 to TRBJ2-1; 14 bases are shared with TRBD2. Unmatched junction bases numbered 6, after V lost 10 bases and J lost 7 bases. Germline V gives CDR1 ENHRY, CDR2 SYGVKD. This CDR3 contains 14 residues. The CDR3 region is CASAGLAGVNEQFF. In DNA form, the CDR3 reads TGTGCCAGCGCGGGACTAGCGGGGGTGAATGAGCAGTTCTTC.